These T cell receptor beta chains were read from a single sample in a study of cytomegalovirus exposure and HLA in healthy donors. TCRdb's copy holds only in-frame clones and misses some; the assay was immunoSEQ multiplex PCR. This table holds roughly 170,000 clones, around 81% found once. Sample: PBMCs. These receptors came from a woman between 18 and 30 years old in good health and CMV-seropositive. The CDR3 runs from the conserved cysteine through the conserved F or W. Fields, in order: J gene, V gene, CDR3 protein.

TRBJ2-2 | TRBV6-4 | CASSILAGADTGELFF
TRBJ1-5 | TRBV7-9 | CASSQATVNQPQHF
TRBJ2-3 | TRBV7-2 | CASSPGRGTDTQYF
TRBJ2-1 | TRBV19 | CASSPMRVSEQFF
TRBJ1-1 | TRBV5-6 | CASSAKQTGVAHAFF
TRBJ1-1 | TRBV5-4 | CASSIEPRTEAFF
TRBJ2-1 | TRBV28 | CASREGASYNEQFF
TRBJ2-2 | TRBV15 | CATRTSGGTGELFF
TRBJ2-1 | TRBV19 | CASSIGTSAGNEQFF
TRBJ1-1 | TRBV2 | CASSDYRGNTEAFF
TRBJ1-1 | TRBV4-2 | CASSQDGTGGWDTEAFF
TRBJ1-4 | TRBV13 | CASSNRVGGLVEKLFF
TRBJ1-2 | TRBV27 | CASSLRVSDSDRRYGYTF
TRBJ1-1 | TRBV11-2 | CASSLDRGTEAFF
TRBJ2-5 | TRBV5-1 | CASSSGLKETQYF
TRBJ2-3 | TRBV11-3 | CASSLKTGYTDTQYF
TRBJ2-1 | TRBV5-1 | CASSLVGGTEQFF
TRBJ2-1 | TRBV4-1 | CASSQADRGEQFF
TRBJ2-5 | TRBV4-1 | CASSQDPSGKTQYF
TRBJ2-7 | TRBV6-6 | CASKYLAGGEQYF
TRBJ2-1 | TRBV6-6 | CASSYGRDEQFF
TRBJ2-3 | TRBV2 | CASSVRGQWGTDTQYF
TRBJ1-5 | TRBV16 | CASSQPGVAQPQHF
TRBJ1-1 | TRBV7-9 | CASSLRLPWTEAFF
TRBJ2-4 | TRBV27 | CASRQLAKNIQYF
TRBJ2-3 | TRBV5-1 | CASSLGGAGLSTDTQYF
TRBJ2-1 | TRBV5-1 | CASSLELAGYNEQFF
TRBJ2-3 | TRBV6-4 | CASSDSRSGGDYTQYF
TRBJ2-1 | TRBV5-1 | CASSLIQSSYNEQFF
TRBJ2-4 | TRBV13 | CASADGAAKNIQYF
TRBJ1-1 | TRBV5-1 | CASRTRQVNTEAFF
TRBJ2-1 | TRBV29-1 | CSVPSGTGRKGEQFF
TRBJ2-5 | TRBV5-1 | CASSPRGRSGQETQYF
TRBJ1-4 | TRBV10-2 | CASRPDREAEKLFF
TRBJ1-6 | TRBV2 | CASKMDGEFLLHF
TRBJ1-1 | TRBV10-2 | CASSWTGGNTEAFF
TRBJ1-1 | TRBV19 | CASSPRTGPIGTEAFF
TRBJ2-2 | TRBV6-1 | CASSEPFGVPGELFF
TRBJ2-1 | TRBV5-1 | CASSLHKNNEQFF
TRBJ1-6 | TRBV4-3 | CASSLNSGVSPLHF
TRBJ1-5 | TRBV5-1 | CASSLAGGQPQHF
TRBJ1-1 | TRBV28 | CATAPGADTEAFF
TRBJ2-5 | TRBV6-1 | CASSEEGVNGKTQYF
TRBJ1-1 | TRBV5-4 | CASSAGQHTEAFF
TRBJ1-5 | TRBV7-9 | CASSLSDRNQPQHF
TRBJ2-7 | TRBV6-5 | CASSAGQLSSYEQYF
TRBJ2-5 | TRBV13 | CASSLPDEGQETQYF
TRBJ2-2 | TRBV6-1 | CASSEAHSGGRRELFF
TRBJ2-7 | TRBV9 | CASSVAGTEVYEQYF
TRBJ2-1 | TRBV9 | CASSVGPGGRNEQFF
TRBJ1-2 | TRBV6-5 | CASSYTTGATYGYTF
TRBJ1-4 | TRBV6-1 | CASSEYSGTNEKLFF
TRBJ2-1 | TRBV10-1 | CASSETYNEQFF
TRBJ2-2 | TRBV15 | CATSRTSGGDPSTGELFF